This TCR beta chain is from a study of radiation and T cells in renal cell carcinoma. As to time point: blood 4 weeks post-SBRT, at nephrectomy. The treatment here: 15 Gy SBRT to primary tumor, nephrectomy 4 weeks later. Radiation-treated patients gave blood at baseline, week 2 and week 4. Germline V gene sequence: CDR1 LNHDA, CDR2 SQIVND (reference sequence). There are 16 residues in the CDR3. Deletions cut 5 bases from V and 1 base from J, with 18 bases between. The assay was immunoSEQ multiplex PCR, and TCRdb's table has in-frame clones only and misses some. The sample holds fewer than 200,000 clones; 88% are singletons and the top ten take approximately 10%.

The source of this sequence is a woman between 45 and 60 years old with renal cell carcinoma. The chain couples TRBV19 to TRBJ2-7; a weak D match, TRBD2 (5 bases). Source: blood, taken from a patient whose treatment included radiotherapy and nephrectomy. For the CDR3, the DNA is TGTGCCAGTAGTCGGGGAAATTTAGGGTTGTCCTACGAGCAGTACTTC. Protein: CASSRGNLGLSYEQYF.